This TCR beta chain was sequenced for a study of blood T cell repertoires in COVID-19. Overall study: Sources were T cells, B-cell-depleted T cells, or PBMCs; the material itself was cDNA or gDNA.

CDR3 size: 16 residues. Germline-derived CDR1 and CDR2 are SGHDT and YYEEEE. V trimming: 2 bases; J trimming: 0 bases; junction bases outside the gene matches: 4. Recruits, aged about 18 to 90 years, lived in 24 US areas. Categorization into cohorts depended on clinical history that participants reported. Authors' analysis steps: Amplification of reference gene primers provided the estimated nucleated cell counts. Generated by immunoSEQ multiplex PCR, the TCRdb table keeps only in-frame clones and is missing some. The V and J calls and clone size were taken over from that table, and D and trimming were inferred from the DNA. The top ten clones hold roughly 1.5% of a sample with hundreds of thousands of clones, nearly 90% of them seen once.

Material for sequencing was PBMCs or T cells enriched from blood (not recorded which). The TCR originated in a woman aged 18-29 years with acute COVID-19. The chain joins TRBV5-6 to TRBJ1-4; TRBD1 matches at 7 bases. CDR3: CASSFRQGATNEKLFF. The CDR3 DNA sequence: TGTGCCAGCAGCTTCAGACAGGGTGCAACTAATGAAAAACTGTTTTTT.